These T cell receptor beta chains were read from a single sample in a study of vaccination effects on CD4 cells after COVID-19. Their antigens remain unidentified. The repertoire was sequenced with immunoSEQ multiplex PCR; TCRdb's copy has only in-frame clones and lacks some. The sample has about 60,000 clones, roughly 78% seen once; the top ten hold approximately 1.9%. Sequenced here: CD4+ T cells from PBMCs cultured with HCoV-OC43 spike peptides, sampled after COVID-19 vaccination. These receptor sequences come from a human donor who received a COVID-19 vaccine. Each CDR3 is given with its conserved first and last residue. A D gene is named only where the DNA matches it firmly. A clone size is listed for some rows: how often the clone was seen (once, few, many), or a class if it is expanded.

CDR3 DNA: TGTGCCAGCAGCTACCCCCGACTAGGACTCTCAAACAATGAGCAGTTCTTC
CDR3 protein: CASSYPRLGLSNNEQFF
J gene: TRBJ2-1
clone size: -
V gene: TRBV7-2
D gene: -

CDR3 DNA: TGTGCCAGCTCTGCTAGGGGTCCGGGCACCGGGGAGCTGTTTTTT
CDR3 protein: CASSARGPGTGELFF
J gene: TRBJ2-2
clone size: -
V gene: TRBV7-3
D gene: -

CDR3 DNA: TGTGCCAGCAGGGGGACAGGGGGAACTGAAGCTTTCTTT
CDR3 protein: CASRGTGGTEAFF
J gene: TRBJ1-1
clone size: few
V gene: TRBV12-3/TRBV12-4
D gene: TRBD1

CDR3 DNA: TGTGCCAGCCCAACTATAGACGGGGGGCCCCAAAACACTGAAGCTTTCTTT
CDR3 protein: CASPTIDGGPQNTEAFF
J gene: TRBJ1-1
clone size: -
V gene: TRBV5-8
D gene: -

CDR3 DNA: TGTGCCAGCATCTCGGTCGGCGGGGGGGCCAGCAATGAGCAGTTCTTC
CDR3 protein: CASISVGGGASNEQFF
J gene: TRBJ2-1
clone size: -
V gene: TRBV28
D gene: TRBD2

CDR3 DNA: TGTGCCAGCTCACTTGGCGAAGGTCGTGAGCAGTTCTTC
CDR3 protein: CASSLGEGREQFF
J gene: TRBJ2-1
clone size: -
V gene: TRBV18
D gene: -

CDR3 DNA: TGTGCCAGCAGCCAAGAGATCTCTGGAAACACCATATATTTT
CDR3 protein: CASSQEISGNTIYF
J gene: TRBJ1-3
clone size: -
V gene: TRBV3-1/TRBV3-2
D gene: -

CDR3 DNA: TGTGCCAGCAGTGAACAGGACAGGGGGAACAGTAGGGCTTTCTTT
CDR3 protein: CASSEQDRGNSRAFF
J gene: TRBJ1-1
clone size: -
V gene: TRBV6-4
D gene: TRBD1

CDR3 DNA: TGTGCCAGCAAGACGGAGATGAACACTGAAGCTTTCTTT
CDR3 protein: CASKTEMNTEAFF
J gene: TRBJ1-1
clone size: -
V gene: TRBV27
D gene: -

CDR3 DNA: TGTGCCAGCAGTATTACAGGGGGCGTTCAGCCCCAGCATTTT
CDR3 protein: CASSITGGVQPQHF
J gene: TRBJ1-5
clone size: -
V gene: TRBV28
D gene: TRBD1

CDR3 DNA: TGTGCCAGTAGGAGAGCGGGGGCCACAGATACGCAGTATTTT
CDR3 protein: CASRRAGATDTQYF
J gene: TRBJ2-3
clone size: -
V gene: TRBV19
D gene: TRBD2

CDR3 DNA: TGTGCCAGCAGCTTACGACTAGCGGGGGGGCAGGAGACCCAGTACTTC
CDR3 protein: CASSLRLAGGQETQYF
J gene: TRBJ2-5
clone size: -
V gene: TRBV7-2
D gene: TRBD2

CDR3 DNA: TGTGCCAGCAGGACAGGGGGCGCACCCACCGGGGAGCTGTTTTTT
CDR3 protein: CASRTGGAPTGELFF
J gene: TRBJ2-2
clone size: few
V gene: TRBV28
D gene: TRBD1

CDR3 DNA: TGTGCCAGCAGTTACAGGGGGGGTGAAAAACTGTTTTTT
CDR3 protein: CASSYRGGEKLFF
J gene: TRBJ1-4
clone size: -
V gene: TRBV6-5
D gene: -

CDR3 DNA: TGCAGCGTTGGACGGGACCAGAATTCACCCCTCCACTTT
CDR3 protein: CSVGRDQNSPLHF
J gene: TRBJ1-6
clone size: -
V gene: TRBV29-1
D gene: -

CDR3 DNA: TGCGCCAGCAGCCGGGACGTCCCCCGAGACATTCAGTACTTC
CDR3 protein: CASSRDVPRDIQYF
J gene: TRBJ2-4
clone size: once
V gene: TRBV5-1
D gene: -

CDR3 DNA: TGTGCCACCAGTGATAGGGACAGGGGGATAAATGAGCAGTTCTTC
CDR3 protein: CATSDRDRGINEQFF
J gene: TRBJ2-1
clone size: -
V gene: TRBV24-1
D gene: TRBD1

CDR3 DNA: TGTGCCAGCAGCCTCGACAGGCGGACTGAAGCTTTCTTT
CDR3 protein: CASSLDRRTEAFF
J gene: TRBJ1-1
clone size: few
V gene: TRBV2
D gene: -

CDR3 DNA: TGTGCCAGCAGTTCGCGTCTTCGGGGTACTAACTATGGCTACACCTTC
CDR3 protein: CASSSRLRGTNYGYTF
J gene: TRBJ1-2
clone size: -
V gene: TRBV6-5
D gene: -

CDR3 DNA: TGTGCCAGCAGTATGGGACGAGCGCAGGGGCAGCCCCAGCATTTT
CDR3 protein: CASSMGRAQGQPQHF
J gene: TRBJ1-5
clone size: few
V gene: TRBV2
D gene: -

CDR3 DNA: TGTGCCACCAGTAGGACAGAAAACTATGGCTACACCTTC
CDR3 protein: CATSRTENYGYTF
J gene: TRBJ1-2
clone size: -
V gene: TRBV24-1
D gene: -

CDR3 DNA: TGCACCAGCAGCCTGAGCTCTCTGTACCAAGAGACCCAGTACTTC
CDR3 protein: CTSSLSSLYQETQYF
J gene: TRBJ2-5
clone size: few
V gene: TRBV1
D gene: -

CDR3 DNA: TGCGCCAGCAGCTCGACAGCAACTAATGAAAAACTGTTTTTT
CDR3 protein: CASSSTATNEKLFF
J gene: TRBJ1-4
clone size: -
V gene: TRBV5-1
D gene: -

CDR3 DNA: TGTGCCAGCAGTTTCGGTCTGCCGAACACCGGGGAGCTGTTTTTT
CDR3 protein: CASSFGLPNTGELFF
J gene: TRBJ2-2
clone size: -
V gene: TRBV27
D gene: -

CDR3 DNA: TGCGCCAGCCATCGGGGGGGACCCCAAGATACGCAGTATTTT
CDR3 protein: CASHRGGPQDTQYF
J gene: TRBJ2-3
clone size: -
V gene: TRBV5-1
D gene: TRBD2

CDR3 DNA: TGCGCCAGCAGCTTGGCCGGGACAGGGAACTCACCCCTCCACTTT
CDR3 protein: CASSLAGTGNSPLHF
J gene: TRBJ1-6
clone size: -
V gene: TRBV5-1
D gene: TRBD1